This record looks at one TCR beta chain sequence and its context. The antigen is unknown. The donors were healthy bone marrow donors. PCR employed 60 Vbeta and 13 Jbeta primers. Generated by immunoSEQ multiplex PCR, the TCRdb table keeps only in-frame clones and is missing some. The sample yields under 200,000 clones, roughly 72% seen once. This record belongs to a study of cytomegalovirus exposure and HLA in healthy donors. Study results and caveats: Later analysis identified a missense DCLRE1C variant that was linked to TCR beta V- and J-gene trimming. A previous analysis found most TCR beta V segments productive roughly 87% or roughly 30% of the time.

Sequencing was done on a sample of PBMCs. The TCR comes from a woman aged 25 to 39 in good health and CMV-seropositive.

The CDR3 bases are TGTGCCATGACGGGACAGGGAAAAGAAAAACTGTTTTTT. Translated, it gives CAMTGQGKEKLFF. The chain joins TRBV10-3 to TRBJ1-4; 9 nucleotides agree with TRBD1. Per germline, CDR1 ENHRY and CDR2 SYGVKD. J was trimmed by 8 bases and V by 9 bases; bases with no gene match: 7. CDR3 size: 13 residues.